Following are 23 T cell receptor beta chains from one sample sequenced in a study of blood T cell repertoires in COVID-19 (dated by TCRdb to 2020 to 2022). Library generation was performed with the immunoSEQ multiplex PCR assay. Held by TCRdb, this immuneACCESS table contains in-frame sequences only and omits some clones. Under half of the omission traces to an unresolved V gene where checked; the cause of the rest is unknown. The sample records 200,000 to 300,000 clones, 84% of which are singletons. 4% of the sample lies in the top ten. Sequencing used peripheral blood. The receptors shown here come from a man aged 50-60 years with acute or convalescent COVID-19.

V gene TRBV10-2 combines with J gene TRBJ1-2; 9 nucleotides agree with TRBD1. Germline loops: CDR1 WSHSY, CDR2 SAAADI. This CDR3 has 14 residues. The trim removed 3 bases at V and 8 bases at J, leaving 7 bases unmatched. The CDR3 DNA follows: TGCGCCAGCAGTGAATTTGGACAGGGGAACGGCTACACCTTC. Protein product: CASSEFGQGNGYTF.

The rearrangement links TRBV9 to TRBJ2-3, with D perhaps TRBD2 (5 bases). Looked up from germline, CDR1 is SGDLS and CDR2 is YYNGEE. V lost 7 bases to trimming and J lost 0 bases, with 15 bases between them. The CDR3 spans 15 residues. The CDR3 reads CASSVRGLSTDTQYF. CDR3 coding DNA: TGTGCCAGCTCGGTCAGAGGGCTTAGCACAGATACGCAGTATTTT.

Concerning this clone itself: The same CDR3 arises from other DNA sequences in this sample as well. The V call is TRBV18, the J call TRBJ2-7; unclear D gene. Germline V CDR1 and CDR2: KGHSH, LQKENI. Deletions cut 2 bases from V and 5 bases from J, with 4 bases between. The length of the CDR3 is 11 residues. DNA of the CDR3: TGTGCCAGCTCACCATCCAACGAGCAGTACTTC. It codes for CASSPSNEQYF.

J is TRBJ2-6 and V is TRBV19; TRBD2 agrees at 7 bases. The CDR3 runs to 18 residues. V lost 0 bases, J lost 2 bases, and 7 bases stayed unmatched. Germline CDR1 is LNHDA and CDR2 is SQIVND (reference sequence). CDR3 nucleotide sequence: TGTGCCAGTAGTATAGACCCCGTCCGGGGGGCTGGGGCCAACGTCCTGACTTTC. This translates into CASSIDPVRGAGANVLTF.

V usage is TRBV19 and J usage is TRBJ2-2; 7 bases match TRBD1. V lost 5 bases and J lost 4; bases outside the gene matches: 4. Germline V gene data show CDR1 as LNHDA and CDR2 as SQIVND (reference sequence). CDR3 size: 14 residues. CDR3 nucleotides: TGTGCCAGTAGTTGGGGGACAGCCACCGGGGAGCTGTTTTTT. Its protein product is CASSWGTATGELFF.

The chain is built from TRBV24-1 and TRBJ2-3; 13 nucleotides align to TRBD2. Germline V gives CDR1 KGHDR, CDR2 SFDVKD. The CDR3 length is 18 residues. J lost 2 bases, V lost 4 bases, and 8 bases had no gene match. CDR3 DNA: TGTGCCACCAGTGACTCCGGGACTAGCGGGATTGTCACAGATACGCAGTATTTT. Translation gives CATSDSGTSGIVTDTQYF.

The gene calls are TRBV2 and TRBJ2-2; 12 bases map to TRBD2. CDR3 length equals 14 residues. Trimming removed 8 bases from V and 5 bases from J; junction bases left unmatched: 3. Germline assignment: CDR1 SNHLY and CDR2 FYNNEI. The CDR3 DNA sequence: TGTGCCAGCCCTGGGACTAGCGGGACCGGGGAGCTGTTTTTT. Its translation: CASPGTSGTGELFF.

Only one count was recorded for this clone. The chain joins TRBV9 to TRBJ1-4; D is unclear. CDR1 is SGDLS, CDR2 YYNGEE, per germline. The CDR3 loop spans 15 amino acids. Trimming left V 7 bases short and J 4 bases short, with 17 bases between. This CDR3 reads CASGVRASGNEKLFF. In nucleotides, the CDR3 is TGTGCCAGCGGTGTGAGGGCCTCGGGTAATGAAAAACTGTTTTTT. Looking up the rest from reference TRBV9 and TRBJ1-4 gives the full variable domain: DSGVTQTPKHLITATGQRVTLRCSPRSGDLSVYWYQQSLDQGLQFLIQYYNGEERAKGNILERFSAQQFPDLHSELNLSSLELGDSALYFCASGVRASGNEKLFFGSGTQLSVL.

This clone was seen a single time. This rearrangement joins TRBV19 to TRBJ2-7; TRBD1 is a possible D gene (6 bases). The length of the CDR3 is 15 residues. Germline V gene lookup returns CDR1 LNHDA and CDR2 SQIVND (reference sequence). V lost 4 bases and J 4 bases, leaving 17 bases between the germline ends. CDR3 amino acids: CASSRTGQIGYEQYF. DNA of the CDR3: TGTGCCAGTAGTAGAACTGGACAGATCGGATACGAGCAGTACTTC. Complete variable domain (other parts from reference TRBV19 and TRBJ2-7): DGGITQSPKYLFRKEGQNVTLSCEQNLNHDAMYWYRQDPGQGLRLIYYSQIVNDFQKGDIAEGYSVSREKKESFPLTVTSAQKNPTAFYLCASSRTGQIGYEQYFGPGTRLTVT.

The DNA of the CDR3 is TGTGCCAGCAGGAGTGGAGCGGGCGTCGGCTACGAGCAGTACTTC. It encodes CASRSGAGVGYEQYF. The chain uses TRBV28 and TRBJ2-7; a possible D gene is TRBD2 (6 bases). CDR1 is MDHEN and CDR2 is SYDVKM in the germline V gene. Trimming shortened V by 6 bases and J by 3 bases, and 18 bases separated the two germline ends. CDR3 length: 15 residues.

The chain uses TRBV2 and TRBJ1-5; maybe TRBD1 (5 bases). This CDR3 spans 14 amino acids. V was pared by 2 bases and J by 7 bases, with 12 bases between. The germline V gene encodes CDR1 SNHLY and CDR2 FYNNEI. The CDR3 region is CASSEMRGNQPQHF. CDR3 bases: TGTGCCAGCAGTGAAATGCGGGGGAACCAGCCCCAGCATTTT.

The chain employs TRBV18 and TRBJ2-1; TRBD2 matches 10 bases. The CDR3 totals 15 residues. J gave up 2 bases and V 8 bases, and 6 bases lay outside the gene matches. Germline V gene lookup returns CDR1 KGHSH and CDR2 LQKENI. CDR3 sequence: CASRLSGGAYNEQFF. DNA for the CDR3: TGTGCCAGCCGATTGAGCGGGGGGGCCTACAATGAGCAGTTCTTC.

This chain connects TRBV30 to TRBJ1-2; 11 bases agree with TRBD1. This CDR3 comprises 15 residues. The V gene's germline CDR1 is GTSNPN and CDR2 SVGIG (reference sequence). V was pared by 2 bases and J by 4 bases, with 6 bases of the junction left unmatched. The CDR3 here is CAWSWGTGGSYGYTF. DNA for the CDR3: TGTGCCTGGAGTTGGGGGACAGGGGGTTCCTATGGCTACACCTTC.

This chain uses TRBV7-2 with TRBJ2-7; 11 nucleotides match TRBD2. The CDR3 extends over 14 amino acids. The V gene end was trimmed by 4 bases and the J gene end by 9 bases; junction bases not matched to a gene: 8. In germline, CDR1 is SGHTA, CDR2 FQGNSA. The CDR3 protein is CASSSTSGTPPQYF. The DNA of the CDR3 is TGTGCCAGCAGCTCGACTAGCGGGACCCCTCCGCAGTACTTC.

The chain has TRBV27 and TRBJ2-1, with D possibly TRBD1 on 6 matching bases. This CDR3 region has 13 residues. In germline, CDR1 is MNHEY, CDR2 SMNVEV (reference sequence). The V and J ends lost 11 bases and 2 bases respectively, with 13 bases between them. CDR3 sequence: CASFRGPYNEQFF. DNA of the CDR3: TGTGCCTCATTCAGGGGCCCCTACAATGAGCAGTTCTTC.

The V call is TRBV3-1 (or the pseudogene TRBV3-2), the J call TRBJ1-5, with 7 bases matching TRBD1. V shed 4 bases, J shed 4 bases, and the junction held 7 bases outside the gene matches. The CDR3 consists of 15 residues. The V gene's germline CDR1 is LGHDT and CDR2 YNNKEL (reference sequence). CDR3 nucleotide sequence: TGTGCCAGCAGCCCAGCCCTGACAGGGAATCAGCCCCAGCATTTT. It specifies CASSPALTGNQPQHF.

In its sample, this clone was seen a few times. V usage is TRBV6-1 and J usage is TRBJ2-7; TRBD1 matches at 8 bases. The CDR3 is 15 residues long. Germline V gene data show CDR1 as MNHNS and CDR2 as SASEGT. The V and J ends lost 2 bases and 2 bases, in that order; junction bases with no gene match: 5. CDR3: CASSEPGQVPYEQYF. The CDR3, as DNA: TGTGCCAGCAGTGAACCGGGACAGGTCCCCTACGAGCAGTACTTC.

The DNA for the CDR3 is TGTGCCAGCAGCCCTAATATCGGTACTCGGTACGAGCAGTACTTC. Protein product: CASSPNIGTRYEQYF. The chain carries TRBV3-1 (or the pseudogene TRBV3-2) and TRBJ2-7; the D is unclear. CDR3 length equals 15 residues. Germline V gives CDR1 LGHDT, CDR2 YNNKEL (reference sequence). The ends were cut back, 4 bases at V and 4 bases at J, with 17 bases in the middle.

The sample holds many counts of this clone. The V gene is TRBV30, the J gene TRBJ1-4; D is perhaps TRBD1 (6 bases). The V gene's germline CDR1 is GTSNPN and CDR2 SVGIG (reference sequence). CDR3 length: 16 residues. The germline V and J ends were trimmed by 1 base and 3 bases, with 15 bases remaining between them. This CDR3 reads CAWSAAQGISNEKLFF. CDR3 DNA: TGTGCCTGGAGTGCGGCCCAGGGGATCTCTAATGAAAAACTGTTTTTT.

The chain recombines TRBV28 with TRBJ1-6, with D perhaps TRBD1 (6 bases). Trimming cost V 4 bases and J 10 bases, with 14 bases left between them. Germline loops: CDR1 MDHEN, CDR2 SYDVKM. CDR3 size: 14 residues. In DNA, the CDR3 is TGTGCCAGCAGTTACACAGGGATACGATCACCCCTCCACTTT. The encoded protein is CASSYTGIRSPLHF.

CDR3 in DNA: TGTGCCATCAGTGAGTCCCCCGACAATGAGCAGTTCTTC. Residues: CAISESPDNEQFF. The chain carries TRBV10-3 and TRBJ2-1; D not resolved. The germline CDR1 and CDR2 sequences are ENHRY and SYGVKD. This CDR3 has 13 residues. The V end was cut by 0 bases, the J end by 5 bases, with 5 bases between.

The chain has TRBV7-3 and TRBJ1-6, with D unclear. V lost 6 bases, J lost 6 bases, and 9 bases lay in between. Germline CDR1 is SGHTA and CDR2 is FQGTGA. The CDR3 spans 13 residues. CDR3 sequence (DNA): TGTGCCAGCAGTCAAAACAGTAATTCACCCCTCCACTTT. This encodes CASSQNSNSPLHF. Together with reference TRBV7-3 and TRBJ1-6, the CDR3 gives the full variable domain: GAGVSQTPSNKVTEKGKYVELRCDPISGHTALYWYRQSLGQGPEFLIYFQGTGAADDSGLPNDRFFAVRPEGSVSTLKIQRTERGDSAVYLCASSQNSNSPLHFGNGTRLTVT.

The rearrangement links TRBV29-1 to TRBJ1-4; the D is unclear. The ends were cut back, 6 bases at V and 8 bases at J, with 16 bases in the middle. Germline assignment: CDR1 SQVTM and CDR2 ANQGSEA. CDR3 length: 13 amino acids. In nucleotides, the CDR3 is TGCAGCGTGTCTGGCAAAGGCGGGGAAAAACTGTTTTTT. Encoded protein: CSVSGKGGEKLFF.